These 8 T cell receptor beta chains share one sample of origin, sequenced in a study of beta chain features in type 1 diabetes. General study points: In all four CD4+ subsets, TCRB CDR3 length was significantly, moderately reduced in type 1 diabetes.

Sequencing targeted expressed TCRB transcripts, as all isolated RNA had been reverse transcribed. TCRdb keeps only in-frame clones here, not all; method: immunoSEQ multiplex PCR. The sample includes hundreds of thousands of clones, about 14% of them seen just once. No antigen has been assigned to these receptors. Sequenced sample: naive CD4+ T cells from blood. Receptors originate from a man younger than 30 with type 1 diabetes.

The sample holds a few counts of this clone. V and J are TRBV7-2 and TRBJ2-6; the match to TRBD2 covers 8 bases. V dropped 7 bases and J dropped 2; count of bases not matched to a gene: 7. Germline assignment: CDR1 SGHTA and CDR2 FQGNSA. The length of the CDR3 is 16 residues. CDR3 in amino acids: CASTLGLGTGANVLTF. The DNA of the CDR3 is TGTGCCAGCACCCTGGGACTAGGGACTGGGGCCAACGTCCTGACTTTC.

This clone was seen a handful of times. The gene calls are TRBV14 and TRBJ2-7; tentatively, D is TRBD1 (5 bases). Germline V gene sequence: CDR1 SGHDN, CDR2 FVKESK. The CDR3 loop spans 13 amino acids. Trimming cost V 3 bases and J 9 bases, with 15 bases left between them. CDR3 region: CASSQTAFAGQYF. CDR3 coding DNA: TGTGCCAGCAGCCAGACAGCCTTCGCCGGGCAGTACTTC. The full variable domain, completed using reference TRBV14 and TRBJ2-7, is EAGVTQFPSHSVIEKGQTVTLRCDPISGHDNLYWYRRVMGKEIKFLLHFVKESKQDESGMPNNRFLAERTGGTYSTLKVQPAELEDSGVYFCASSQTAFAGQYFGPGTRLTVT.

This clone has more than one count but fewer than ten. The chain links TRBV25-1 to TRBJ1-6; D is unclear. Germline values: CDR1 MGHDK, CDR2 SYGVNS. The V gene lost 0 bases and the J gene lost 6 bases, with 18 bases spanning the gap. The CDR3 covers 18 residues. The CDR3 spells CASSEYKAGSDRNSPLHF. DNA for the CDR3: TGTGCCAGCAGTGAATATAAGGCGGGGTCCGATCGTAATTCACCCCTCCACTTT.

The chain carries TRBV27 and TRBJ1-5; D ambiguous. V was pared by 2 bases and J by 4 bases, with 6 bases between. The CDR3 runs 13 residues. The germline gives CDR1 MNHEY, CDR2 SMNVEV (reference sequence). The CDR3 DNA sequence: TGTGCCAGCAGTTTAAACAGAAATCAGCCCCAGCATTTT. Translated: CASSLNRNQPQHF.

This clone was seen only a few times. J is TRBJ2-1 and V is TRBV15, with D perhaps TRBD2 (5 bases). Deletions cut 1 base from V and 0 bases from J, with 10 bases between. Germline CDR1 and CDR2: LNHNV and YYDKDF (reference sequence). The CDR3 is 16 residues long. This CDR3 reads CATSRASGSSYNEQFF. Written as DNA, the CDR3 is TGTGCCACCAGCAGAGCGAGCGGAAGCTCCTACAATGAGCAGTTCTTC.

The chain links TRBV7-2 to TRBJ2-2; D is unresolved. The V end was cut by 6 bases, the J end by 4 bases, with 12 bases between. This CDR3 has 14 residues. The V gene's germline CDR1 is SGHTA and CDR2 FQGNSA. The CDR3 sequence is CASSPDRVTGELFF. DNA for the CDR3: TGTGCCAGCAGTCCTGATCGGGTCACCGGGGAGCTGTTTTTT.

The table lists this clone with a few counts. The chain couples TRBV7-9 to TRBJ2-3, with a tentative D call TRBD2 (6 bases). Deletions cut 5 bases from V and 4 bases from J, with 19 bases between. Germline CDR1 reads SEHNR; CDR2 reads FQNEAQ (reference sequence). The length of the CDR3 is 16 residues. The CDR3 here is CASSLWALGGADTQYF. The CDR3 nucleotides are TGTGCCAGCAGCCTATGGGCCCTCGGCGGGGCAGATACGCAGTATTTT.

The gene calls are TRBV20-1 and TRBJ2-1; D ambiguous. V lost 0 bases and J 9 bases, leaving 6 bases between the germline ends. Germline CDR1 is DFQATT and CDR2 is SNEGSKA (reference sequence). The CDR3 length is 11 residues. Here the CDR3 reads CSARDGLEQFF. CDR3 DNA: TGCAGTGCTAGAGACGGTCTTGAGCAGTTCTTC.